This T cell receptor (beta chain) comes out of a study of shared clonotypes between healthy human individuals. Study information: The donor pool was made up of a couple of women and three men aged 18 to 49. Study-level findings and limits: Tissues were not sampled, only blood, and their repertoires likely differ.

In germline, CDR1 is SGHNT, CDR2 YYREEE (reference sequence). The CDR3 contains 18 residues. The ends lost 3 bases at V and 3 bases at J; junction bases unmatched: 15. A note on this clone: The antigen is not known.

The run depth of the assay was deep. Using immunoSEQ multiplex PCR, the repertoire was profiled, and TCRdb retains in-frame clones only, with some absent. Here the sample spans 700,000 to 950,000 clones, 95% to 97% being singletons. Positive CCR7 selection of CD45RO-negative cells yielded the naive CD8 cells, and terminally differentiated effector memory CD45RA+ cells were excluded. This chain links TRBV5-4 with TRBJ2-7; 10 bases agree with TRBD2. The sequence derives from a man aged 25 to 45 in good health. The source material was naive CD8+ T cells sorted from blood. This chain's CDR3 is CASSSDRASGSRSYEQYF. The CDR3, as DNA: TGTGCCAGCAGCTCCGACCGGGCTAGCGGGAGCAGAAGCTACGAGCAGTACTTC.